The TCR beta chain described here comes from a study of molecular identifiers for immune sequencing clone quantification. Bulk TCR libraries were made with methods that had been previously described and with listed TCR primers. MiXCR was run by TCRdb on the PCR reads, yielding one entry per CDR3 protein. The sample carries some 590,000 distinct CDR3 sequences, around 25% recorded once. Sorting recovered naive CD8 T cells on a CD8+CD4-CCR7+CD45RA+ profile. The CDR3 totals 13 residues. Trimming took off 1 base at V and 13 bases at J, with 13 bases between the two ends. The material sequenced was naive CD8+ T cells from blood, with Jurkat cell RNA spiked in. Subset specified: FACS-sorted CD8+CD4-CCR7+CD45RA+ naive T cells. The sequence derives from a human donor in good health. Some libraries in this study had Jurkat cell RNA spiked in. The chain employs TRBV12-3 or TRBV12-4 and TRBJ2-2, with D unresolved. The CDR3 DNA follows: TGTGCCAGCAGTTTAGGGCGTGGGAATGGGCTGTTTTTT. Translation gives CASSLGRGNGLFF.